The subject of this entry is one TCR beta chain. Its specificity is not known. Multiplex PCR with 32 V and 13 J primers amplified TCR beta CDR3. MiXCR, applied by TCRdb to the multiplex PCR reads, yields one record per CDR3 protein. This table holds about 4,700 distinct CDR3 sequences, under 25% found once. Template material comprised bulk tumor genomic DNA at about 660 ng per sample. Doctors removed several biopsies from each primary tumor during surgery, keeping them far apart. It was patients with untreated, newly diagnosed non-small cell lung cancer who underwent curative surgery. This specimen belongs to a study of immune heterogeneity within non-small cell lung tumors. Overall study context: Several squamous cell carcinomas, more than 8 non-squamous carcinomas and 1 not otherwise specified made up the tumors.

Regarding the study as a whole: Local tumor mutational burden and local T-cell repertoire clonality showed a moderate significant correlation, R around 0.34. Across individual patients, the high-frequency T-cell receptor beta clonotypes were largely distinct. Different tumor locations in one patient shared dominant CDR3 beta clonotypes yet harbored unique high-frequency clones.

Sequencing was performed on lung tumor tissue. This TCR was recovered from a man aged 60 to 69 with non-small cell lung cancer.

This chain's CDR3 is CAPLRGEDNSPLHF. In nucleotides, the CDR3 is TGTGCTCCTTTAAGGGGGGAAGATAATTCACCCCTCCACTTT. This chain uses TRBV9 with TRBJ1-6, with D tentatively TRBD1 (6 bases). Per germline, CDR1 SGDLS and CDR2 YYNGEE. The CDR3 is 14 residues long.